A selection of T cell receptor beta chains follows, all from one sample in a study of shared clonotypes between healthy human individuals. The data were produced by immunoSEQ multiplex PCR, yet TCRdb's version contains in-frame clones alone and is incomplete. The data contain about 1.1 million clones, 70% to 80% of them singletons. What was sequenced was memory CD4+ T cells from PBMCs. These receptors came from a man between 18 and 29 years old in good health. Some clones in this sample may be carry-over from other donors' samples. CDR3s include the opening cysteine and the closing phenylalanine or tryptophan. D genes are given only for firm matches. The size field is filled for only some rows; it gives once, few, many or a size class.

CDSSLQRYSYEQYF,TGCGACAGCAGCCTACAGAGGTACTCCTACGAGCAGTACTTC,NA,TRBJ2-7,TRBV4-1,NA
CASSEWRLAGGPYNEQFF,TGTGCCAGCAGTGAATGGAGGTTAGCGGGAGGGCCCTACAATGAGCAGTTCTTC,TRBD2,TRBJ2-1,TRBV2,NA
CASSLVLAGGSETQYF,TGCGCCAGCAGCTTGGTCCTAGCGGGAGGTTCGGAGACCCAGTACTTC,TRBD2,TRBJ2-5,TRBV5-1,NA
CASRLTLGQNTQYF,TGTGCCAGCAGACTAACCTTAGGACAGAATACGCAGTATTTT,NA,TRBJ2-3,TRBV6-5,few
CASSLETSGRTTTGELFF,TGTGCCAGCAGCTTGGAGACTAGCGGGAGGACAACTACCGGGGAGCTGTTTTTT,NA,TRBJ2-2,TRBV21-1,NA
CASSRSTYEQYF,TGTGCCAGCAGTAGGTCTACCTACGAGCAGTACTTC,NA,TRBJ2-7,TRBV6-6,NA
CASSPSPGGSIF,TGTGCCAGCAGCCCCTCGCCGGGAGGATCGATCTTT,NA,TRBJ1-1,TRBV7-2,NA
CASSQNRDGNEQFF,TGCGCCAGCAGCCAAAACCGGGACGGCAATGAGCAGTTCTTC,NA,TRBJ2-1,TRBV4-3,NA
CASSYFGTRGFNEQFF,TGTGCCAGCAGTTACTTCGGGACTAGAGGGTTCAATGAGCAGTTCTTC,TRBD2,TRBJ2-1,TRBV6-5,NA
CSVEGGGETQYF,TGCAGCGTTGAAGGGGGAGGAGAGACCCAGTACTTC,NA,TRBJ2-5,TRBV29-1,NA
CASSRQGAGETQYF,TGCGCCAGCAGCCGACAGGGGGCCGGAGAGACCCAGTACTTC,TRBD1,TRBJ2-5,TRBV5-1,NA
CASSHNRGAGELFF,TGTGCCAGCAGCCATAACAGGGGGGCCGGGGAGCTGTTTTTT,TRBD1,TRBJ2-2,TRBV14,once
CASSLAGDPSYGYTF,TGCGCCAGCAGCTTGGCGGGGGATCCCTCCTATGGCTACACCTTC,NA,TRBJ1-2,TRBV5-1,NA
CASSRQGYSVLTF,TGTGCCAGCAGTAGACAGGGGTATAGCGTCCTGACTTTC,TRBD1,TRBJ2-6,TRBV28,NA
CATSRDLTSGANVLTF,TGTGCCACCAGCAGAGACCTTACCTCTGGGGCCAACGTCCTGACTTTC,NA,TRBJ2-6,TRBV15,NA
CSASLARQFF,TGCAGTGCTTCACTAGCAAGGCAGTTCTTC,NA,TRBJ2-1,TRBV20-1,few
CAWSPGLAGGPDTQYF,TGTGCCTGGAGTCCGGGACTAGCGGGAGGCCCAGATACGCAGTATTTT,TRBD2,TRBJ2-3,TRBV30,NA
CASSLGPRGGGETQYF,TGCGCCAGCAGCTTAGGTCCGAGGGGTGGGGGAGAGACCCAGTACTTC,NA,TRBJ2-5,TRBV5-1,NA
CASRSPGAREQFF,TGTGCCAGCAGGTCCCCAGGGGCGCGTGAGCAGTTCTTC,NA,TRBJ2-1,TRBV6-5,NA
CASSGGVFYGYTF,TGTGCCAGCTCAGGGGGCGTATTCTATGGCTACACCTTC,TRBD1,TRBJ1-2,TRBV19,NA
CASSPRPPSGFSGNTIYF,TGTGCCAGCAGCCCCAGGCCCCCGTCCGGGTTCTCTGGAAACACCATATATTTT,NA,TRBJ1-3,TRBV27,NA
CASSPYRDSEGYEQYF,TGTGCCAGCTCACCATACCGGGACTCCGAAGGCTACGAGCAGTACTTC,NA,TRBJ2-7,TRBV18,NA